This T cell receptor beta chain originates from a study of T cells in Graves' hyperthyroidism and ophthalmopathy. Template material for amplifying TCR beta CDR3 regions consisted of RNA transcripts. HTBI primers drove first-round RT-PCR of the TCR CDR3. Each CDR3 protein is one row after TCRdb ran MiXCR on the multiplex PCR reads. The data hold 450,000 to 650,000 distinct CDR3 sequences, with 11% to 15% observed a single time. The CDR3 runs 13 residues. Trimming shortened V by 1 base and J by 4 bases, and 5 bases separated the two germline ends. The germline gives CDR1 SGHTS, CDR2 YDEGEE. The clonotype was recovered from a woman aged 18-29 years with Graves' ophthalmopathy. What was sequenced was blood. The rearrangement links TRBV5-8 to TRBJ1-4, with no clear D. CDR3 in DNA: TGTGCCAGCAGCTTGTGGAGTAATGAAAAACTGTTTTTT. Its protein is CASSLWSNEKLFF.